In its sample, the clone carrying this T cell receptor (beta chain) was seen many times. Its antigen is unidentified. This specimen belongs to a study of identical twins. Study-wide findings and caveats: Where out-of-frame alpha sequences were twin-shared, they showed excess low generation probability. Conclusions were based on cross-sectional statistical analysis, without following the same donors. Excess twin sharing in beta out-of-frame sequences was weaker.

Germline CDR1 SGHAT, CDR2 FQDESV (reference sequence). V dropped 3 bases and J dropped 6 bases, with 12 bases sitting between them. The CDR3 has 14 amino acids. After template switching added a universal primer site, the resulting cDNA carried unique molecular identifiers. TCRdb re-called the 5' RACE reads with MiXCR, one entry per CDR3 protein. The sample consists of about 240,000 distinct CDR3 sequences, roughly a tenth of them appearing once. Source material: memory T cells sorted from blood. This sequence was found in a man aged 45-65 years in good health. The V call is TRBV11-1, the J call TRBJ2-1; D gene uncertain. In nucleotides, the CDR3 is TGTGCCAGCAGCTTCCAGGCCCAGCCCAATGAGCAGTTCTTC. Residues: CASSFQAQPNEQFF.